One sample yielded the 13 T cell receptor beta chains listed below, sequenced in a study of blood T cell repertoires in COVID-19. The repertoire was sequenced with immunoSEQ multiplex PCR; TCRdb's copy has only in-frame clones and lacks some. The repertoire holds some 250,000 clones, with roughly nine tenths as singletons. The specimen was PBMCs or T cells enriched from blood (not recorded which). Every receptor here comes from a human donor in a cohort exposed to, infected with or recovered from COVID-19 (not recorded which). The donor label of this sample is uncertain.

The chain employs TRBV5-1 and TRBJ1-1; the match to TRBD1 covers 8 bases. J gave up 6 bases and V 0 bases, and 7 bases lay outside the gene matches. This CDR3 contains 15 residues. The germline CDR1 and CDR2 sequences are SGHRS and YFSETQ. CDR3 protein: CASSLVAGGTAEAFF. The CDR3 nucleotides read TGCGCCAGCAGCTTGGTGGCAGGGGGCACGGCTGAAGCTTTCTTT.

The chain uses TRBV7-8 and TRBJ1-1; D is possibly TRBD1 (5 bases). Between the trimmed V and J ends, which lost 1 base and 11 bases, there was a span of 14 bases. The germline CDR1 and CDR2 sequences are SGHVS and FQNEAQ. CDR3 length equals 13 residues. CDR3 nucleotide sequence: TGTGCCAGCAGCTTAGGCTCAGTAGGGGTGGCTTTCTTT. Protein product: CASSLGSVGVAFF.

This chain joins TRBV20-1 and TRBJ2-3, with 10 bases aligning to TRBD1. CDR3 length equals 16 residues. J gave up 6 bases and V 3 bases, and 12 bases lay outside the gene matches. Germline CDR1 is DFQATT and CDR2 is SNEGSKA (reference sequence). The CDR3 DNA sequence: TGCAGTGCTAGTCCACCAGGGGGACAGGGGTCCGATACGCAGTATTTT. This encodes CSASPPGGQGSDTQYF.

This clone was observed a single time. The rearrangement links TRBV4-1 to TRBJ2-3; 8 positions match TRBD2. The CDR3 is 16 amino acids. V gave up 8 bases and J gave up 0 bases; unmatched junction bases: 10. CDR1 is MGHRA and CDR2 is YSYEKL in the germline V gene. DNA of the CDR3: TGCGCCAGCGGGGTCGATAGCGGGATTAGCACAGATACGCAGTATTTT. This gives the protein CASGVDSGISTDTQYF.

The CDR3 protein is CASSLGQGRTRKLFF. For the CDR3, the DNA is TGTGCCAGCAGCTTGGGACAGGGGAGGACTCGGAAGCTGTTTTTT. This chain joins TRBV5-8 and TRBJ2-2; 8 bases align to TRBD1. The CDR3 extends over 15 amino acids. V lost 0 bases and J lost 12; bases outside the gene matches: 10. The V gene's germline CDR1 is SGHTS and CDR2 YDEGEE.

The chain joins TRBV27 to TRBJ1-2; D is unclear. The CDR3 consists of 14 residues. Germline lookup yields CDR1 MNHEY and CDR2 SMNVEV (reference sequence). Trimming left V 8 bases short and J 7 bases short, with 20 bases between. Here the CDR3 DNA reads TGTGCCAGCGCCCCTGAACGAGGGCTGGGTGGCTACACCTTC. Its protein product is CASAPERGLGGYTF.

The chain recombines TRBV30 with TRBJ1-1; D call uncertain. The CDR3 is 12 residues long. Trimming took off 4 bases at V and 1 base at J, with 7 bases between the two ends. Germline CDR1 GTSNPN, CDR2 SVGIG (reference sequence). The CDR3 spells CAWKSGNTEAFF. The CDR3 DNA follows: TGTGCCTGGAAGTCGGGGAACACTGAAGCTTTCTTT.

For the CDR3, the DNA is TGTGCCAGCAGCCTACAAGGGGGCTTAAATGAAAAACTGTTTTTT. This gives the protein CASSLQGGLNEKLFF. The genes are TRBV7-2 and TRBJ1-4, with TRBD1 matching 7 bases. The CDR3 consists of 15 residues. Germline CDR1 reads SGHTA; CDR2 reads FQGNSA. V lost 5 bases and J lost 5; bases outside the gene matches: 8.

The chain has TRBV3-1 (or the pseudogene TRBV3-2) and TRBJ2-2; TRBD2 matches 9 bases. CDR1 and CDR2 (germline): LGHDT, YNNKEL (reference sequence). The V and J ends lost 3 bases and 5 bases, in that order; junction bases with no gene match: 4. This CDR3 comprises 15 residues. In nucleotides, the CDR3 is TGTGCCAGCAGCCACGCGGGGGGGCGTACCGGGGAGCTGTTTTTT. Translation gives CASSHAGGRTGELFF.

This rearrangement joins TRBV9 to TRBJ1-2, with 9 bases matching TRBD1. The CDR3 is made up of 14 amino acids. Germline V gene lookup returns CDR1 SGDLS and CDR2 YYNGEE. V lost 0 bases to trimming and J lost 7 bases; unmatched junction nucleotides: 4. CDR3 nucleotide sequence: TGTGCCAGCAGCGTAGATCGGACAGGGGTTGGCTACACCTTC. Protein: CASSVDRTGVGYTF.

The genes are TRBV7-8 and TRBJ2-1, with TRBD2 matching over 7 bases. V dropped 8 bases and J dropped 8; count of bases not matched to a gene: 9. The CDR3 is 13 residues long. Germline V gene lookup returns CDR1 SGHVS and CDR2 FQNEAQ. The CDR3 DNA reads TGTGCCAGCCTAGACGGGGGGTTCGATGAGCAGTTCTTC. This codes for CASLDGGFDEQFF.

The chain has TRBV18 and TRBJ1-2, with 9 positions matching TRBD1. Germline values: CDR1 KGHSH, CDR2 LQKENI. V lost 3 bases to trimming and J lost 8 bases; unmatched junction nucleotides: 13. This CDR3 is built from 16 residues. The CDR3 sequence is CASSPIGDRAKGGYTF. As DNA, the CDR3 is TGTGCCAGCTCACCGATCGGGGACAGGGCTAAAGGGGGCTACACCTTC.

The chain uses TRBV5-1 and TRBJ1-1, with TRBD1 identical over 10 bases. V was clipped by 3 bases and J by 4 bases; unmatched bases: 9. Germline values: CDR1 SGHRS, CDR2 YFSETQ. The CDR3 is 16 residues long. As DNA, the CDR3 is TGCGCCAGCAGCTGGAGGGGGACAGGGGTGGGCACTGAAGCTTTCTTT. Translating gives CASSWRGTGVGTEAFF. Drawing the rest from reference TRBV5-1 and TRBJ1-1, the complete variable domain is KAGVTQTPRYLIKTRGQQVTLSCSPISGHRSVSWYQQTPGQGLQFLFEYFSETQRNKGNFPGRFSGRQFSNSRSEMNVSTLELGDSALYLCASSWRGTGVGTEAFFGQGTRLTVV.